A single sample gave rise to the 17 T cell receptor beta chains below, sequenced in a study of blood T cell repertoires in COVID-19. Some clones are missing from TCRdb's copy, which holds only in-frame ones; the method was immunoSEQ multiplex PCR. The sample contains under 350,000 clones, around nine tenths of which appear only once. Sequencing was performed on PBMCs or T cells enriched from blood (not recorded which). Source of these receptors: a woman aged 55-70 years who had recovered from COVID-19.

Remarks on this clone: Other DNA sequences within the sample encode an identical CDR3. The chain employs TRBV12-3 or TRBV12-4 and TRBJ2-3; D perhaps matches TRBD1 (5 bases). The CDR3 is 13 residues long. The V and J ends lost 3 bases and 3 bases respectively, with 7 bases between them. CDR3 bases: TGTGCCAGCAGTTTGGGGCCAACAGATACGCAGTATTTT. This translates into CASSLGPTDTQYF.

This clone has just one count. This chain uses TRBV30 with TRBJ1-1; D not certain. The CDR3 length is 13 residues. Trimming removed 3 bases from V and 1 base from J, with 9 bases in between. Looked up from germline, CDR1 is GTSNPN and CDR2 is SVGIG (reference sequence). CDR3 in amino acids: CAWRGEWNTEAFF. The CDR3 DNA is TGTGCCTGGAGGGGAGAATGGAACACTGAAGCTTTCTTT.

V and J are TRBV5-1 and TRBJ1-2, with D maybe TRBD1 (5 bases). Trimming cost V 0 bases and J 3 bases, with 9 bases left between them. The CDR3 extends over 14 amino acids. Germline-derived CDR1 and CDR2 are SGHRS and YFSETQ. The CDR3 is CASSLVPGDYGYTF. The CDR3 DNA is TGCGCCAGCAGCTTGGTACCGGGGGACTATGGCTACACCTTC.

The chain carries TRBV29-1 and TRBJ2-3, with 9 bases fitting TRBD2. CDR1 SQVTM and CDR2 ANQGSEA come from the germline V gene. Unmatched junction bases numbered 4, after V lost 1 base and J lost 2 bases. This CDR3 is built from 15 residues. The CDR3 sequence: CSVEGSGGPTDTQYF. The DNA of the CDR3 is TGCAGCGTTGAAGGTAGCGGGGGCCCCACAGATACGCAGTATTTT.

The chain combines TRBV28 with TRBJ1-1; no firm D call. This CDR3 spans 14 amino acids. Germline V lookup: CDR1 MDHEN, CDR2 SYDVKM. V was cut by 7 bases and J by 11 bases, with 23 bases left in between. The CDR3 region has the DNA TGTGCCAGCAATTCCTACTTGGAGGGCAGCGGGGCTTTCTTT. Amino acid sequence: CASNSYLEGSGAFF.

The chain joins TRBV4-2 to TRBJ2-1; 10 positions agree with TRBD2. The CDR3 runs 15 residues. J lost 4 bases, V lost 1 base, and 1 base had no gene match. Germline CDR1 is LGHNA and CDR2 is YNFKEQ. This CDR3 reads CASSQGLAGYNEQFF. The CDR3 nucleotides are TGTGCCAGCAGCCAAGGACTAGCGGGTTACAATGAGCAGTTCTTC.

J is TRBJ1-5 and V is TRBV5-1, with D tentatively TRBD1 (5 bases). V lost 0 bases, J lost 7 bases, and 14 bases lay in between. In germline, CDR1 is SGHRS, CDR2 YFSETQ. This CDR3 comprises 15 residues. The CDR3 DNA sequence: TGCGCCAGCAGCTTGGGCGTAGCAGGGAACCAGCCCCAGCATTTT. Translated, it gives CASSLGVAGNQPQHF.

In its sample, this clone was seen a few times. The CDR3, as DNA: TGTGCCAGCAGACAGGGTAGGGGGCGGAATGAGCAGTTCTTC. Its protein is CASRQGRGRNEQFF. The chain couples TRBV6-5 to TRBJ2-1; 7 nucleotides align to TRBD1. The CDR3 totals 14 residues. Per the germline V gene, CDR1 is MNHEY and CDR2 is SVGAGI. With 6 bases clipped from V and 7 bases from J, the junction kept 9 bases outside the gene matches.

The chain is built from TRBV28 and TRBJ2-5, with 9 bases that match TRBD1. This CDR3 is built from 15 residues. Germline assignment: CDR1 MDHEN and CDR2 SYDVKM. The V segment lost 6 bases and the J segment 4 bases; nucleotides outside the gene matches: 9. The CDR3 protein is CASSPTGGGRETQYF. CDR3 coding DNA: TGTGCCAGCAGCCCCACAGGGGGCGGACGAGAGACCCAGTACTTC.

The rearrangement uses TRBV18 and TRBJ1-6; D is perhaps TRBD1 (5 bases). Germline loops: CDR1 KGHSH, CDR2 LQKENI. Trimming took 1 base from V and 5 from J, leaving 15 bases between them. The CDR3 sequence is 17 residues long. The CDR3 spells CASSPQQRGIDNSPLHF. CDR3 sequence (DNA): TGTGCCAGCTCACCACAGCAGCGGGGGATCGATAATTCACCCCTCCACTTT.

The chain couples TRBV3-1 (or the pseudogene TRBV3-2) to TRBJ1-5; D unclear. The CDR3 sequence is 14 residues long. Deletions cut 2 bases from V and 5 bases from J, with 10 bases between. The germline V gene encodes CDR1 LGHDT and CDR2 YNNKEL (reference sequence). CDR3 in amino acids: CASSQKSGHQPQHF. The DNA for the CDR3 is TGTGCCAGCAGCCAAAAAAGTGGGCATCAGCCCCAGCATTTT.

J is TRBJ2-2 and V is TRBV28; 9 bases agree with TRBD2. Germline V gene lookup returns CDR1 MDHEN and CDR2 SYDVKM. CDR3 length: 15 amino acids. With V trimmed by 6 bases and J by 6 bases, 8 bases remained unmatched. CDR3 bases: TGTGCCAGCAGGAGGGGCGGGAGGGAGGCCGGGGAGCTGTTTTTT. Encoded protein: CASRRGGREAGELFF. The full variable domain, rest sourced from reference TRBV28 and TRBJ2-2, is DVKVTQSSRYLVKRTGEKVFLECVQDMDHENMFWYRQDPGLGLRLIYFSYDVKMKEKGDIPEGYSVSREKKERFSLILESASTNQTSMYLCASRRGGREAGELFFGEGSRLTVL.

Written as DNA, the CDR3 is TGTGCCAGCGGGCAGGTGTACACCGGGGAGCTGTTTTTT. Its protein product is CASGQVYTGELFF. V gene TRBV3-1 (or the pseudogene TRBV3-2) combines with J gene TRBJ2-2; the D is unclear. Germline CDR1 is LGHDT and CDR2 is YNNKEL (reference sequence). The CDR3 contains 13 residues. Trimming removed 8 bases at V and 3 bases at J, with 10 bases between.

The chain carries TRBV19 and TRBJ1-1; a possible D gene is TRBD1 (5 bases). This CDR3 is 13 amino acids long. Germline values: CDR1 LNHDA, CDR2 SQIVND (reference sequence). The V gene lost 1 base and the J gene lost 4 bases, with 7 bases spanning the gap. The CDR3 sequence: CASSIGGGTEAFF. The CDR3 region has the DNA TGTGCCAGTAGTATAGGGGGGGGCACTGAAGCTTTCTTT.

The chain recombines TRBV19 with TRBJ1-4, with 9 bases matching TRBD1. The germline V gene encodes CDR1 LNHDA and CDR2 SQIVND (reference sequence). The length of the CDR3 is 15 residues. V dropped 7 bases and J dropped 6; count of bases not matched to a gene: 9. The CDR3 DNA follows: TGTGCCAGTACTAGGGGCGGACAGGGGTATGAAAAACTGTTTTTT. Its protein is CASTRGGQGYEKLFF.

V gene TRBV28 combines with J gene TRBJ1-2; tentative D call: TRBD1 (6 bases). CDR3 length: 15 residues. Germline-derived CDR1 and CDR2 are MDHEN and SYDVKM. With 5 bases removed from V and 3 bases from J, the gap between germline ends came to 16 bases. The CDR3 DNA follows: TGTGCCAGCAGTACACCACCACAGGGCCACTATGGCTACACCTTC. It is translated as CASSTPPQGHYGYTF.

V is TRBV10-3 and J is TRBJ2-5, with 8 bases that match TRBD1. With 11 bases clipped from V and 1 base from J, the junction kept 3 bases outside the gene matches. The germline gives CDR1 ENHRY, CDR2 SYGVKD. The CDR3 spans 12 residues. The CDR3 nucleotides read TGTGCCGTCGGGACAGGCCAAGAGACCCAGTACTTC. Protein product: CAVGTGQETQYF.